Presented here are 27 T cell receptor beta chains from one specimen sequenced in a study of early T cells in non-severe SARS-CoV-2 infection. Each CDR3 protein is one row after TCRdb ran MiXCR on the 5' RACE reads. The sample has around 57,000 distinct CDR3 sequences, under 14% seen once. The sample comprised whole blood. The receptors shown here come from an adult who was a healthcare worker with PCR-confirmed SARS-CoV-2 infection or an uninfected control (not recorded which).

Only a few counts were recorded for this clonotype. V usage is TRBV7-9 and J usage is TRBJ2-1, with D unresolved. The germline CDR1 and CDR2 sequences are SEHNR and FQNEAQ (reference sequence). The CDR3 consists of 13 residues. With 3 bases removed from V and 11 bases from J, the gap between germline ends came to 14 bases. The CDR3 is CASSLPQARQQFF. The CDR3, as DNA: TGTGCCAGCAGCTTGCCCCAAGCACGTCAGCAGTTCTTC. The full variable domain, completed using reference TRBV7-9 and TRBJ2-1, is DTGVSQNPRHKITKRGQNVTFRCDPISEHNRLYWYRQTLGQGPEFLTYFQNEAQLEKSRLLSDRFSAERPKGSFSTLEIQRTEQGDSAMYLCASSLPQARQQFFGPGTRLTVL.

By share of the sample, this clonotype is medium-sized. V gene TRBV7-3 combines with J gene TRBJ2-2; D gene ambiguous. V shed 6 bases and J shed 1 base, with 6 bases lying between them. The CDR3 runs to 13 residues. The germline V gene has CDR1 SGHTA and CDR2 FQGTGA. The CDR3 is CASRALNTGELFF. CDR3 bases: TGTGCCAGCAGGGCGCTGAACACCGGGGAGCTGTTTTTT.

The rearrangement joins TRBV29-1 to TRBJ2-1; D is ambiguous. The CDR3 runs 11 residues. Trimming took 6 bases from V and 7 from J, leaving 10 bases between them. CDR1 SQVTM and CDR2 ANQGSEA come from the germline V gene. This chain's CDR3 is CSVDGQNEQFF. The CDR3 nucleotides are TGCAGCGTCGACGGGCAAAATGAGCAGTTCTTC.

This clonotype was counted at least ten times. The chain couples TRBV25-1 to TRBJ2-3; 7 nucleotides align to TRBD1. Trimming removed 3 bases from V and 0 bases from J; junction bases left unmatched: 3. Per germline, CDR1 MGHDK and CDR2 SYGVNS. The CDR3 totals 15 residues. CDR3 in DNA: TGTGCCAGCAGTGAGACAGGGTCTAGCACAGATACGCAGTATTTT. It is translated as CASSETGSSTDTQYF.

This clonotype was counted many times. The gene calls are TRBV6-1 and TRBJ2-2; 7 bases are a match to TRBD2. Germline V lookup: CDR1 MNHNS, CDR2 SASEGT. With 3 bases clipped from V and 4 bases from J, the junction kept 8 bases outside the gene matches. The CDR3 runs 16 residues. The CDR3 region is CASSELAAPGTGELFF. CDR3 DNA: TGTGCCAGCAGTGAGCTAGCGGCCCCGGGCACCGGGGAGCTGTTTTTT.

This clonotype was observed a handful of times. The rearrangement uses TRBV28 and TRBJ2-7; no clear D. With 8 bases removed from V and 0 bases from J, the gap between germline ends came to 11 bases. Per germline, CDR1 MDHEN and CDR2 SYDVKM. This CDR3 region has 13 residues. The CDR3 nucleotides are TGTGCCAGCGGGTCGACCCCCTCCTACGAGCAGTACTTC. Encoded protein: CASGSTPSYEQYF.

This clonotype was observed at least ten times. The J gene is TRBJ2-1, the V gene TRBV20-1; no clear D. Germline CDR1 DFQATT, CDR2 SNEGSKA (reference sequence). V lost 4 bases, J lost 6 bases, and 4 bases lay in between. The CDR3 contains 10 residues. The CDR3 loop is CSATRNEQFF. The CDR3 DNA is TGCAGTGCTACCCGCAATGAGCAGTTCTTC.

This rearrangement joins TRBV4-1 to TRBJ2-3; 8 bases align to TRBD2. Germline CDR1 is MGHRA and CDR2 is YSYEKL. After removal of 4 bases from V and 4 bases from J, the junction contained 13 bases not matched to a gene. The CDR3 spans 17 residues. The CDR3 loop reads CASSPLSTGGGADTQYF. The CDR3 DNA follows: TGCGCCAGCAGCCCCCTCTCTACGGGAGGGGGGGCAGATACGCAGTATTTT.

This clonotype was observed a few times. The rearrangement links TRBV12-3 or TRBV12-4 to TRBJ2-1, with D hard to call. This CDR3 has 10 residues. The germline V and J ends were trimmed by 6 bases and 7 bases, with 4 bases remaining between them. In DNA form, the CDR3 reads TGTGCCAGCAGGGAGAATGAGCAGTTCTTC. Its translation: CASRENEQFF.

This clonotype has a count of ten or more. The chain carries TRBV25-1 and TRBJ1-4; 7 nucleotides match TRBD1. Losses at the gene ends were 6 bases for V and 7 bases for J; bases not matched to a gene: 8. There are 14 residues in the CDR3. Germline assignment: CDR1 MGHDK and CDR2 SYGVNS. The CDR3 is CASSDREGSEKLFF. In DNA form, the CDR3 reads TGTGCCAGCAGCGACAGGGAAGGCAGTGAAAAACTGTTTTTT.

This clonotype appeared many times. The chain employs TRBV20-1 and TRBJ2-1; D gene uncertain. Germline loops: CDR1 DFQATT, CDR2 SNEGSKA (reference sequence). CDR3 length equals 15 residues. V lost 6 bases and J 0 bases, leaving 15 bases between the germline ends. The CDR3 DNA is TGCAGTGCCCCCTCCCCACAGAGCTCCTACAATGAGCAGTTCTTC. Translated: CSAPSPQSSYNEQFF.

The chain combines TRBV5-1 with TRBJ2-7; 14 bases match TRBD2. With V trimmed by 7 bases and J by 7 bases, 7 bases remained unmatched. Germline CDR1 reads SGHRS; CDR2 reads YFSETQ. CDR3 length: 14 residues. The CDR3 loop reads CASGGLAGEEEQYF. CDR3 nucleotides: TGCGCCAGCGGGGGACTAGCGGGAGAAGAAGAGCAGTACTTC.

At least ten counts were recorded for this clonotype. The chain combines TRBV5-1 with TRBJ1-2; 9 bases map to TRBD1. The CDR3 is 15 amino acids. Per the germline V gene, CDR1 is SGHRS and CDR2 is YFSETQ. J lost 6 bases, V lost 3 bases, and 9 bases had no gene match. DNA of the CDR3: TGCGCCAGCAGCTCCCGGGACAGGGAACTGGATGGCTACACCTTC. Translating gives CASSSRDRELDGYTF.

This clonotype was recorded at least ten times. CDR3 region: CASSALRDGNYGYTF. In nucleotides, the CDR3 is TGTGCCAGCAGCGCGCTCCGGGACGGAAACTATGGCTACACCTTC. The chain uses TRBV13 and TRBJ1-2; TRBD1 might be the D (5 bases). CDR1 is PRHDT and CDR2 is FYEKMQ in the germline V gene (reference sequence). Trimming shortened V by 5 bases and J by 2 bases, and 15 bases separated the two germline ends. CDR3 length: 15 residues.

The chain uses TRBV30 and TRBJ2-1, with unresolved D. The V gene lost 2 bases and the J gene lost 6 bases, with 2 bases spanning the gap. The CDR3 runs 10 residues. Per the germline V gene, CDR1 is GTSNPN and CDR2 is SVGIG (reference sequence). In DNA form, the CDR3 reads TGTGCCTGGAGTCGCAATGAGCAGTTCTTC. It specifies CAWSRNEQFF.

This clonotype was seen ten or more times. This chain connects TRBV5-1 to TRBJ1-2; D is perhaps TRBD1 (6 bases). V lost 3 bases, J lost 3 bases, and 15 bases lay in between. From germline, CDR1 is SGHRS and CDR2 YFSETQ. This CDR3 is built from 15 residues. Here the CDR3 reads CASSSVVKGDYGYTF. The CDR3 bases are TGCGCCAGCAGCTCCGTAGTCAAGGGGGACTATGGCTACACCTTC.

The chain is built from TRBV9 and TRBJ2-2; the D is unclear. There are 15 residues in the CDR3. V was cut by 0 bases and J by 0 bases, with 6 bases left in between. Germline V lookup: CDR1 SGDLS, CDR2 YYNGEE. The CDR3 nucleotides are TGTGCCAGCAGCGTAGGGGCATCGAACACCGGGGAGCTGTTTTTT. As protein: CASSVGASNTGELFF.

This clonotype was seen ten or more times. This rearrangement joins TRBV7-9 to TRBJ2-7; possibly TRBD1 or TRBD2 for D (5 bases each). CDR3 length equals 12 residues. The V end lost 6 bases, the J end lost 7 bases, and 13 bases lay between the germline ends. The germline V gene encodes CDR1 SEHNR and CDR2 FQNEAQ (reference sequence). The CDR3 sequence is CASRQGPGEQYF. For the CDR3, the DNA is TGTGCCAGCAGGCAGGGCCCGGGAGAGCAGTACTTC.

This chain links TRBV6-1 with TRBJ2-1; 9 nucleotides align to TRBD2. Germline CDR1 MNHNS, CDR2 SASEGT. The CDR3 sequence is 14 residues long. With V trimmed by 6 bases and J by 8 bases, 8 bases remained unmatched. CDR3 sequence (DNA): TGTGCCAGCAGATTGACTAGCGGTACCTATGAGCAGTTCTTC. Translated: CASRLTSGTYEQFF.

This clonotype came up many times. This chain uses TRBV6-4 with TRBJ2-3; 14 nucleotides agree with TRBD2. CDR1 and CDR2 (germline): MRHNA, SNTAGT. The V gene end was trimmed by 0 bases and the J gene end by 1 base; junction bases not matched to a gene: 0. The CDR3 runs to 17 residues. The CDR3 bases are TGTGCCAGCAGTGACTCGACTAGCGGGGGGGGCACAGATACGCAGTATTTT. Its protein product is CASSDSTSGGGTDTQYF.

The table lists this clonotype with a few counts. The gene calls are TRBV3-1 and TRBJ1-5, with D hard to call. The CDR3 runs 15 residues. V gave up 0 bases and J gave up 6 bases, with 12 bases separating them. Germline-derived CDR1 and CDR2 are LGHDT and YNNKEL (reference sequence). Written as DNA, the CDR3 is TGTGCCAGCAGCCAAGATTTCGGACGGGGTCAGCCCCAGCATTTT. This gives the protein CASSQDFGRGQPQHF.

This clonotype was picked up a small number of times. The chain employs TRBV29-1 and TRBJ2-3; TRBD2 is a possible D gene (6 bases). Germline loops: CDR1 SQVTM, CDR2 ANQGSEA. This CDR3 has 16 amino acids. V lost 0 bases and J lost 0, with 13 bases in between. The CDR3 sequence is CSVEDRLVLSTDTQYF. As DNA, the CDR3 is TGCAGCGTTGAAGACCGACTAGTCCTTAGCACAGATACGCAGTATTTT.

The chain is built from TRBV14 and TRBJ2-7; D is perhaps TRBD2 (6 bases). CDR1 is SGHDN and CDR2 is FVKESK in the germline V gene. The CDR3 is 15 residues long. Trimming took 3 bases from V and 5 from J, leaving 17 bases between them. The DNA of the CDR3 is TGTGCCAGCAGCCATCCTACGGGGGAGGTTGACGAGCAGTACTTC. Translated: CASSHPTGEVDEQYF.

This clonotype was recorded at least ten times. J is TRBJ2-7 and V is TRBV4-1; 7 bases match TRBD1. V lost 1 base and J lost 0; bases outside the gene matches: 3. Looked up from germline, CDR1 is MGHRA and CDR2 is YSYEKL. CDR3 length: 15 amino acids. This CDR3 is CASSQGRDSSYEQYF. Here the CDR3 DNA reads TGCGCCAGCAGCCAAGGACGGGACAGCTCCTACGAGCAGTACTTC.

This clonotype was recorded at least ten times. The J gene is TRBJ2-2, the V gene TRBV10-2; TRBD2 agrees at 7 bases. From germline, CDR1 is WSHSY and CDR2 SAAADI. The trim removed 6 bases at V and 7 bases at J, leaving 5 bases unmatched. This CDR3 contains 13 residues. The chain's CDR3 is CASRERTSGELFF. CDR3 nucleotide sequence: TGCGCCAGCAGAGAACGGACTAGCGGGGAGCTGTTTTTT.

The chain is built from TRBV29-1 and TRBJ2-7, with 10 nucleotides matching TRBD2. The CDR3 is 14 amino acids. Germline lookup yields CDR1 SQVTM and CDR2 ANQGSEA. V lost 3 bases, J lost 1 base, and 3 bases stayed unmatched. DNA for the CDR3: TGCAGCGTTGACGGGACTAGCGAGTCCTACGAGCAGTACTTC. The encoded protein is CSVDGTSESYEQYF.

This clonotype was seen at least ten times. The chain combines TRBV5-1 with TRBJ1-3; a possible D gene is TRBD1 (6 bases). The germline V gene has CDR1 SGHRS and CDR2 YFSETQ. V was shortened by 0 bases and J by 2 bases, with 15 bases between the two germline ends. The length of the CDR3 is 17 residues. CDR3 nucleotide sequence: TGCGCCAGCAGCTTGGGAGGGACATCGAACCCTGGAAACACCATATATTTT. Its protein product is CASSLGGTSNPGNTIYF.